These T cell receptor beta chains were read from a single sample in a study of cytomegalovirus exposure and HLA in healthy donors. The table came from immunoSEQ multiplex PCR; TCRdb's copy has only in-frame clones and leaves some out. The sample lists about 31,000 clones, 40% to 45% seen once, with roughly 1.9% in the top ten. The sequenced material came from PBMCs. These receptors were taken from a woman aged 45-65 years in good health and CMV-seronegative. The CDR3 runs from the conserved cysteine through the conserved F or W. A D gene is named only where the DNA matches it firmly. Some rows mark clone size as missing; the rest say once, few, many or name a class of expanded clone.

>NA|TRBJ2-5|TRBD1|TRBV19
TGTGCCAGTAGTCCCAACAGGGGGAAGGAGACCCAGTACTTC
CASSPNRGKETQYF
>NA|TRBJ2-7|NA|TRBV11-2
TGTGCCAGCAGCCCCATCGAGAAATACGAGCAGTACTTC
CASSPIEKYEQYF
>NA|TRBJ2-2|NA|TRBV27
TGTGCCAGCCTCCAGGGAAACACCGGGGAGCTGTTTTTT
CASLQGNTGELFF
>NA|TRBJ1-2|NA|TRBV4-1
TGCGCCAGCAGCCCCGTGGGTAGTGCAGGGGCCTACACCTTC
CASSPVGSAGAYTF
>few|TRBJ1-6|NA|TRBV27
TGTGCCAGCAGTTCACTACCTGTCGCCTCACCCCTCCACTTT
CASSSLPVASPLHF
>few|TRBJ2-7|TRBD1|TRBV5-6
TGTGCCAGCAGCCCACCCTGGGACAGGGGAACAGGTGAGCAGTACTTC
CASSPPWDRGTGEQYF
>NA|TRBJ2-1|TRBD2|TRBV27
TGTGCCAGCACCCACTCCCAAAGGCTAGCGGGAGCTCACAATGAGCAGTTCTTC
CASTHSQRLAGAHNEQFF
>NA|TRBJ1-5|NA|TRBV2
TGTGCCAGCAGTGTCATGGGCAGGATCAATCAGCCCCAGCATTTT
CASSVMGRINQPQHF
>NA|TRBJ2-1|NA|TRBV7-8
TGTGCCAGCAGCTTAGCGCTAATTCTGAGAGCAGAGGGCAATGAGCAGTTCTTC
CASSLALILRAEGNEQFF
>NA|TRBJ2-7|TRBD2|TRBV15
TGTGCCACCAGCAGAGATCCCCCCAGCACTAGCGGGCAGACCTACGAGCAGTACTTC
CATSRDPPSTSGQTYEQYF
>NA|TRBJ1-5|TRBD1|TRBV10-2
TGCGCCAGCAGTGAGGGGGGGACAGGGGGCCCCAATCAGCCCCAGCATTTT
CASSEGGTGGPNQPQHF
>once|TRBJ1-3|NA|TRBV6-1
TGTGCCAGCTTGGAATACAGGGTTTCGGGAAACACCATATATTTT
CASLEYRVSGNTIYF
>few|TRBJ2-7|TRBD1|TRBV2
TGTGCCAGCAGTCCTCGGACAGGGGGCTCCTACGAGCAGTACTTC
CASSPRTGGSYEQYF
>NA|TRBJ2-1|TRBD2|TRBV28
TGTGCCAGCAGCCCCAACTTCGGGAGGGGGGATGAGCAGTTCTTC
CASSPNFGRGDEQFF
>NA|TRBJ2-5|NA|TRBV19
TGTGCCAGTAGAGTGTTTGGCAGGGTGGGAGAGACCCAGTACTTC
CASRVFGRVGETQYF
>few|TRBJ2-5|TRBD1|TRBV27
TGTGCCAGCAGCCCGGGACAGGGGAGAGGAGAGACCCAGTACTTC
CASSPGQGRGETQYF
>few|TRBJ2-5|TRBD2|TRBV7-9
TGTGCCAGCAGCCTCGGGAGGGCCGGGGAGACCCAGTACTTC
CASSLGRAGETQYF
>NA|TRBJ2-1|NA|TRBV4-2
TGTGCCAGCAGCCAAGATCCGGGGGAGAGTGAGCAGTTCTTC
CASSQDPGESEQFF
>NA|TRBJ1-5|NA|TRBV4-1
TGCGCCAGCAGCCAACCCATAGGGAAGCGGGATCAGCCCCAGCATTTT
CASSQPIGKRDQPQHF
>NA|TRBJ2-5|NA|TRBV7-9
TGTGCCAGCAGCTTTGGTGGGGGGAAAGAGACCCAGTACTTC
CASSFGGGKETQYF
>NA|TRBJ1-6|NA|TRBV6-6
TGTGCCAGCAGTCCCGGACACACCAATTCACCCCTCCACTTT
CASSPGHTNSPLHF
>NA|TRBJ2-2|NA|TRBV21-1
TGTGCCAGCAGCAGGTCAGACAGCCGCACCGGGGAGCTGTTTTTT
CASSRSDSRTGELFF
>NA|TRBJ2-1|TRBD2|TRBV27
TGTGCCAGCAGCCAACTAGCGGTCTCCTACAATGAGCAGTTCTTC
CASSQLAVSYNEQFF
>NA|TRBJ2-7|NA|TRBV6-5
TGTGCCAGCACCTCCGGGGACGAGCAGTACTTC
CASTSGDEQYF
>NA|TRBJ2-7|TRBD2|TRBV5-1
TGCGCCAGCAGCTCGACACCCGCTAGCGGGAGAGGCGAGCAGTACTTC
CASSSTPASGRGEQYF
>few|TRBJ1-1|NA|TRBV6-5
TGTGCCAGCAGTTACGGAGGAACGAACACTGAAGCTTTCTTT
CASSYGGTNTEAFF
>once|TRBJ2-5|NA|TRBV5-1
TGCGCCAGCAGCTTGGCCACAGGGTATGCCCAAGAGACCCAGTACTTC
CASSLATGYAQETQYF
>NA|TRBJ2-1|NA|TRBV21-1
TGTGCCAGCATCCAACTTGACAGGGCTCACCACAATGAGCAGTTCTTC
CASIQLDRAHHNEQFF
>few|TRBJ1-5|NA|TRBV5-4
TGTGCCAGCAGCTTGGGGGGGGAAGTGGGTCAGCCCCAGCATTTT
CASSLGGEVGQPQHF
>NA|TRBJ2-3|NA|TRBV7-2
TGTGCCAGCAGCTCCACCCCGGCGGGAGATACGCAGTATTTT
CASSSTPAGDTQYF
>NA|TRBJ2-1|TRBD1|TRBV2
TGTGCCAGCAGTCCCCGGGACAGGGGGCTAGATGAGCAGTTCTTC
CASSPRDRGLDEQFF
>NA|TRBJ2-3|NA|TRBV6-1
TGTGCCAGCAGTGAATCTGGGGTCCGGGGAGATACGCAGTATTTT
CASSESGVRGDTQYF
>NA|TRBJ2-3|NA|TRBV6-5
TGTGCCAGCAGTTACGGGGCAGGGGTAGAGACAGATACGCAGTATTTT
CASSYGAGVETDTQYF
>few|TRBJ2-3|NA|TRBV28
TGTGCCAGCATCGGGTCCACAGATACGCAGTATTTT
CASIGSTDTQYF
>NA|TRBJ2-7|NA|TRBV5-1
TGCGCCAGCAGCTTGGGTTTTAGCGGAGAGTCCTACGAGCAGTACTTC
CASSLGFSGESYEQYF
>NA|TRBJ1-2|NA|TRBV7-9
TGTGCCAGCAGCTTATTAATCCGGGAGGACTATGGCTACACCTTC
CASSLLIREDYGYTF
>few|TRBJ1-5|NA|TRBV18
TGTGCCAGCTCACCGAGCAATTACAATCAGCCCCAGCATTTT
CASSPSNYNQPQHF
>NA|TRBJ2-7|NA|TRBV5-1
TGCGCCAGCAGCTTAGGGGACTCTCTCTCCTACGAGCAGTACTTC
CASSLGDSLSYEQYF
>NA|TRBJ1-1|NA|TRBV19
TGTGCCAGTAGTATGAGAGGGGTCCTGCGGGAAACTGAAGCTTTCTTT
CASSMRGVLRETEAFF
>NA|TRBJ2-7|NA|TRBV19
TGTGCCAGTAGTATAGCCCTCGGTCCCATTCCCTACGAGCAGTACTTC
CASSIALGPIPYEQYF
>once|TRBJ2-2|TRBD1|TRBV19
TGTGCCAGTACCATACCGGGACAGGGGATGGGTAGCGGGGAGCTGTTTTTT
CASTIPGQGMGSGELFF
>NA|TRBJ2-3|NA|TRBV2
TGTGCCAGCAGTCGACTAGTTAGGGATGCAGATACGCAGTATTTT
CASSRLVRDADTQYF
>NA|TRBJ1-6|TRBD1|TRBV30
TGTGCCTGGCAACAGGGGTATGGATCACCCCTCCACTTT
CAWQQGYGSPLHF
>few|TRBJ2-7|NA|TRBV27
TGTGCCAGCAGGAGTGGACAGTTCTCCTACGAGCAGTACTTC
CASRSGQFSYEQYF
>NA|TRBJ1-1|TRBD1|TRBV7-8
TGTGCCAGCAGCCGGACAGGACACCGTAACACTGAAGCTTTCTTT
CASSRTGHRNTEAFF
>few|TRBJ2-1|TRBD1|TRBV2
TGTGCCAGCAGTGAACCGGGACAGGGCTCCCTCAATGAGCAGTTCTTC
CASSEPGQGSLNEQFF
>few|TRBJ2-7|TRBD2|TRBV6-6
TGTGCCAGCAGTTATCTAGCGGGGGCCTCCTACGAGCAGTACTTC
CASSYLAGASYEQYF
>NA|TRBJ2-2|TRBD1|TRBV10-2
TGCGCCAGCAGTGATACAGGGGGCACCGGGGAGCTGTTTTTT
CASSDTGGTGELFF